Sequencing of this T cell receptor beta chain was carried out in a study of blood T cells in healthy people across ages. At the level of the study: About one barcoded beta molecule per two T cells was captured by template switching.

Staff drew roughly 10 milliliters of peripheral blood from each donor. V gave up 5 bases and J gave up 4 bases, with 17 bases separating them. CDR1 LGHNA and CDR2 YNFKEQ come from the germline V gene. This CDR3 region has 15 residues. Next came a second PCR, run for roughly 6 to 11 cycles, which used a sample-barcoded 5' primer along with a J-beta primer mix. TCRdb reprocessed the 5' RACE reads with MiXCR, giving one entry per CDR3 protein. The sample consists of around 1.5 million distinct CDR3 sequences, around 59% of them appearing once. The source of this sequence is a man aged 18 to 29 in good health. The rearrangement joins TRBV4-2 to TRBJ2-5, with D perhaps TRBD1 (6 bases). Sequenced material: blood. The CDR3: CASSVRDTDGETQYF. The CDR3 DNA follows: TGTGCCAGCAGCGTCCGGGACACCGACGGAGAGACCCAGTACTTC.